Shown below are 22 T cell receptor beta chains from a single sample sequenced in a study of T cell changes during pregnancy in multiple sclerosis. Here immunoSEQ multiplex PCR was the method, and the copy in TCRdb shows in-frame clones only, minus some. The top ten clones hold approximately 2.5% of a sample with tens of thousands of clones, 93% of them seen once. The sequencing used CD8+ T cells from peripheral blood mononuclear cells, collected in the third trimester of pregnancy. These receptors all stem from a female donor with multiple sclerosis, enrolled in a pregnancy study.

The CDR3 loop is CASSQGRRPVEKLFF. CDR3 nucleotides: TGTGCCAGCAGCCAGGGCCGGCGCCCCGTTGAAAAACTGTTTTTT. The V and J genes are TRBV14 and TRBJ1-4; unclear D gene. Germline loops: CDR1 SGHDN, CDR2 FVKESK. The CDR3 loop spans 15 amino acids. Trimming took 3 bases from V and 7 from J, leaving 15 bases between them.

The V and J genes are TRBV5-5 and TRBJ2-5; 8 bases fit TRBD1. This CDR3 has 14 residues. The ends lost 0 bases at V and 4 bases at J; junction bases unmatched: 2. Germline CDR1 and CDR2: SGHKS and YYEKEE (reference sequence). CDR3: CASSLGQGLETQYF. CDR3 nucleotides: TGTGCCAGCAGCTTGGGACAGGGGTTAGAGACCCAGTACTTC.

The gene calls are TRBV6-4 and TRBJ2-3; 11 nucleotides align to TRBD2. V shed 0 bases, J shed 4 bases, and the junction held 0 bases outside the gene matches. The CDR3 covers 15 residues. Germline lookup yields CDR1 MRHNA and CDR2 SNTAGT. The CDR3 bases are TGTGCCAGCAGTGACTCACTAGCGGGAGCAGATACGCAGTATTTT. Protein: CASSDSLAGADTQYF.

V and J are TRBV28 and TRBJ1-5, with a possible D match to TRBD1 (6 bases). CDR3 size: 16 residues. CDR1 MDHEN and CDR2 SYDVKM come from the germline V gene. With 3 bases removed from V and 1 base from J, the gap between germline ends came to 13 bases. CDR3 region: CASSLKSTGSNQPQHF. DNA of the CDR3: TGTGCCAGCAGTTTGAAGTCAACAGGGAGCAATCAGCCCCAGCATTTT. Together with reference TRBV28 and TRBJ1-5, the CDR3 gives the full variable domain: DVKVTQSSRYLVKRTGEKVFLECVQDMDHENMFWYRQDPGLGLRLIYFSYDVKMKEKGDIPEGYSVSREKKERFSLILESASTNQTSMYLCASSLKSTGSNQPQHFGDGTRLSIL.

This clone was seen once. J is TRBJ1-2 and V is TRBV25-1, with D perhaps TRBD1 (5 bases). Deletions cut 5 bases from V and 2 bases from J, with 9 bases between. This CDR3 contains 13 residues. Germline loops: CDR1 MGHDK, CDR2 SYGVNS. CDR3 DNA: TGTGCCAGCAGTACCGACAGAAACTATGGCTACACCTTC. Its protein is CASSTDRNYGYTF.

The chain uses TRBV7-9 and TRBJ2-3, with TRBD1 identical over 8 bases. J lost 1 base, V lost 5 bases, and 2 bases had no gene match. The CDR3 length is 14 residues. Germline V gene lookup returns CDR1 SEHNR and CDR2 FQNEAQ (reference sequence). Written as DNA, the CDR3 is TGTGCCAGCAGCAAGGGACAGGGCACAGATACGCAGTATTTT. Protein: CASSKGQGTDTQYF. Full variable domain (rest looked up from reference TRBV7-9 and TRBJ2-3): DTGVSQNPRHKITKRGQNVTFRCDPISEHNRLYWYRQTLGQGPEFLTYFQNEAQLEKSRLLSDRFSAERPKGSFSTLEIQRTEQGDSAMYLCASSKGQGTDTQYFGPGTRLTVL.

This chain links TRBV4-1 with TRBJ1-1; D ambiguous. Trimming removed 7 bases from V and 9 bases from J, with 12 bases in between. The CDR3 is 11 amino acids. Germline values: CDR1 MGHRA, CDR2 YSYEKL. CDR3 sequence (DNA): TGCGCCAGCACCTCAGGTCTCCAAGCTTTCTTT. Its translation: CASTSGLQAFF.

The V and J genes are TRBV19 and TRBJ2-3; 11 nucleotides line up with TRBD2. CDR3 length: 17 residues. The J segment lost 5 bases and the V segment lost 3 bases, leaving 10 bases of the junction unmatched. Germline loops: CDR1 LNHDA, CDR2 SQIVND (reference sequence). CDR3 residues: CASSIWLAGGPGDTQYF. In nucleotides, the CDR3 is TGTGCCAGTAGTATTTGGTTAGCGGGAGGGCCAGGAGATACGCAGTATTTT.

The chain links TRBV6-1 to TRBJ2-1; 11 bases align to TRBD2. In germline, CDR1 is MNHNS, CDR2 SASEGT. The trim removed 1 base at V and 8 bases at J, leaving 4 bases unmatched. CDR3 length: 15 amino acids. The CDR3, as DNA: TGTGCCAGCAGTGAAGTTAGCGGGAGGGCCTATGAGCAGTTCTTC. This sequence encodes CASSEVSGRAYEQFF.

The genes are TRBV28 and TRBJ1-1, with D possibly TRBD1 on 6 matching bases. Germline V lookup: CDR1 MDHEN, CDR2 SYDVKM. The CDR3 consists of 14 residues. Deletions cut 3 bases from V and 3 bases from J, with 11 bases between. CDR3 loop: CASSLARGDTEAFF. As DNA, the CDR3 is TGTGCCAGCAGTTTGGCCAGGGGAGACACTGAAGCTTTCTTT.

The table lists this clone with a few counts. J is TRBJ1-1 and V is TRBV12-5; no clear D. The CDR3 is 11 amino acids. V shed 5 bases and J shed 8 bases, with 9 bases lying between them. The germline gives CDR1 LGHNT, CDR2 FRNRAP. The CDR3: CASGPAVEAFF. DNA of the CDR3: TGTGCTAGTGGTCCCGCGGTGGAAGCTTTCTTT.

The table lists this clone with a count of one. V is TRBV7-8 and J is TRBJ2-1; 8 positions match TRBD2. Germline lookup yields CDR1 SGHVS and CDR2 FQNEAQ. This CDR3 is built from 17 residues. Trimming took 4 bases from V and 0 from J; bases not matched to a gene: 8. CDR3 in DNA: TGTGCCAGCAGCTCCGGGGGGGCGGTAAGCTCCTACAATGAGCAGTTCTTC. As protein: CASSSGGAVSSYNEQFF.

V usage is TRBV27 and J usage is TRBJ1-2, with unresolved D. The germline CDR1 and CDR2 sequences are MNHEY and SMNVEV (reference sequence). The V end was cut by 2 bases, the J end by 8 bases, with 12 bases between. The length of the CDR3 is 13 residues. CDR3 in DNA: TGTGCCAGCAGTTTAGGAGGGAACTGGGGCTACACCTTC. It is translated as CASSLGGNWGYTF.

The rearrangement joins TRBV5-4 to TRBJ2-2; no reliable D call. Germline V gives CDR1 SGHNT, CDR2 YYREEE (reference sequence). V was pared by 4 bases and J by 1 base, with 2 bases between. This CDR3 is built from 12 residues. The CDR3 loop is CASSQNTGELFF. DNA of the CDR3: TGTGCCAGCAGCCAGAACACCGGGGAGCTGTTTTTT.

The V call is TRBV5-1, the J call TRBJ2-7; D is unresolved. The V gene's germline CDR1 is SGHRS and CDR2 YFSETQ. V was shortened by 0 bases and J by 6 bases, with 4 bases between the two germline ends. The length of the CDR3 is 11 residues. Here the CDR3 reads CASSLAVEQYF. In DNA form, the CDR3 reads TGCGCCAGCAGCTTGGCCGTCGAGCAGTACTTC.

The chain employs TRBV30 and TRBJ1-4; 8 bases are shared with TRBD1. The CDR3 has 18 amino acids. Germline trimming cut 0 bases from V and 5 bases from J; bases unmatched to any gene: 14. Germline V gene lookup returns CDR1 GTSNPN and CDR2 SVGIG (reference sequence). The CDR3, as DNA: TGTGCCTGGAGTGTAAAGGGGGTATGGACAGGGAGAAATGAAAAACTGTTTTTT. This gives the protein CAWSVKGVWTGRNEKLFF.

V is TRBV29-1 and J is TRBJ2-1, with 10 bases fitting TRBD2. V gave up 0 bases and J gave up 10 bases; unmatched junction bases: 12. Germline assignment: CDR1 SQVTM and CDR2 ANQGSEA. The CDR3 has 16 residues. The CDR3 bases are TGCAGCGTTGAAGATTTCCCTAGCGGGGGAGGGGTCGAGCAGTTCTTC. Translating it yields CSVEDFPSGGGVEQFF.

Of note for this clone: This likely comes from a read error, as the CDR3 has no conserved phenylalanine or tryptophan at its end. Because the CDR3's place on the DNA is in doubt, the DNA is left out and the CDR3 is given as listed by TCRdb. V gene TRBV7-7 combines with J gene TRBJ2-7; the table gives TRBD1 as D, unverified against the DNA. Germline CDR1 reads SSHAT; CDR2 reads FNYEAQ (reference sequence). Inclusive of both ends, the CDR3 amounts to 10 amino acids. The chain's CDR3 is CASRFDRAPS.

Only one count was recorded for this clone. The chain combines TRBV10-3 with TRBJ2-3, with 9 bases identical to TRBD1. V trimming: 1 base; J trimming: 6 bases; junction bases outside the gene matches: 8. This CDR3 spans 16 amino acids. Germline lookup yields CDR1 ENHRY and CDR2 SYGVKD. CDR3 DNA: TGTGCCATCAGTGAGTTACGGGGACAGGGAGCCGATACGCAGTATTTT. Encoded protein: CAISELRGQGADTQYF.

The chain couples TRBV28 to TRBJ2-7, with 7 positions matching TRBD1. The CDR3 has 16 residues. Unmatched junction bases numbered 10, after V lost 5 bases and J lost 0 bases. The V gene's germline CDR1 is MDHEN and CDR2 SYDVKM. Written as DNA, the CDR3 is TGTGCCAGCAGTCCAACCCTACAGGGGAGCTCCTACGAGCAGTACTTC. This gives the protein CASSPTLQGSSYEQYF.

This clone was recorded once. The chain is built from TRBV28 and TRBJ1-2; D unresolved. V was cut by 2 bases and J by 8 bases, with 9 bases left in between. Per germline, CDR1 MDHEN and CDR2 SYDVKM. This CDR3 has 12 residues. The CDR3 here is CASSLGSEGYTF. The CDR3 bases are TGTGCCAGCAGTTTAGGTTCCGAGGGCTACACCTTC.

This chain joins TRBV13 and TRBJ2-1; 9 bases are a match to TRBD2. This CDR3 contains 15 residues. Germline V gene data show CDR1 as PRHDT and CDR2 as FYEKMQ (reference sequence). The ends lost 5 bases at V and 7 bases at J; junction bases unmatched: 9. The DNA of the CDR3 is TGTGCCAGCAGCGTCCCGGGACTAGCAGAGAATGAGCAGTTCTTC. Amino acids: CASSVPGLAENEQFF.